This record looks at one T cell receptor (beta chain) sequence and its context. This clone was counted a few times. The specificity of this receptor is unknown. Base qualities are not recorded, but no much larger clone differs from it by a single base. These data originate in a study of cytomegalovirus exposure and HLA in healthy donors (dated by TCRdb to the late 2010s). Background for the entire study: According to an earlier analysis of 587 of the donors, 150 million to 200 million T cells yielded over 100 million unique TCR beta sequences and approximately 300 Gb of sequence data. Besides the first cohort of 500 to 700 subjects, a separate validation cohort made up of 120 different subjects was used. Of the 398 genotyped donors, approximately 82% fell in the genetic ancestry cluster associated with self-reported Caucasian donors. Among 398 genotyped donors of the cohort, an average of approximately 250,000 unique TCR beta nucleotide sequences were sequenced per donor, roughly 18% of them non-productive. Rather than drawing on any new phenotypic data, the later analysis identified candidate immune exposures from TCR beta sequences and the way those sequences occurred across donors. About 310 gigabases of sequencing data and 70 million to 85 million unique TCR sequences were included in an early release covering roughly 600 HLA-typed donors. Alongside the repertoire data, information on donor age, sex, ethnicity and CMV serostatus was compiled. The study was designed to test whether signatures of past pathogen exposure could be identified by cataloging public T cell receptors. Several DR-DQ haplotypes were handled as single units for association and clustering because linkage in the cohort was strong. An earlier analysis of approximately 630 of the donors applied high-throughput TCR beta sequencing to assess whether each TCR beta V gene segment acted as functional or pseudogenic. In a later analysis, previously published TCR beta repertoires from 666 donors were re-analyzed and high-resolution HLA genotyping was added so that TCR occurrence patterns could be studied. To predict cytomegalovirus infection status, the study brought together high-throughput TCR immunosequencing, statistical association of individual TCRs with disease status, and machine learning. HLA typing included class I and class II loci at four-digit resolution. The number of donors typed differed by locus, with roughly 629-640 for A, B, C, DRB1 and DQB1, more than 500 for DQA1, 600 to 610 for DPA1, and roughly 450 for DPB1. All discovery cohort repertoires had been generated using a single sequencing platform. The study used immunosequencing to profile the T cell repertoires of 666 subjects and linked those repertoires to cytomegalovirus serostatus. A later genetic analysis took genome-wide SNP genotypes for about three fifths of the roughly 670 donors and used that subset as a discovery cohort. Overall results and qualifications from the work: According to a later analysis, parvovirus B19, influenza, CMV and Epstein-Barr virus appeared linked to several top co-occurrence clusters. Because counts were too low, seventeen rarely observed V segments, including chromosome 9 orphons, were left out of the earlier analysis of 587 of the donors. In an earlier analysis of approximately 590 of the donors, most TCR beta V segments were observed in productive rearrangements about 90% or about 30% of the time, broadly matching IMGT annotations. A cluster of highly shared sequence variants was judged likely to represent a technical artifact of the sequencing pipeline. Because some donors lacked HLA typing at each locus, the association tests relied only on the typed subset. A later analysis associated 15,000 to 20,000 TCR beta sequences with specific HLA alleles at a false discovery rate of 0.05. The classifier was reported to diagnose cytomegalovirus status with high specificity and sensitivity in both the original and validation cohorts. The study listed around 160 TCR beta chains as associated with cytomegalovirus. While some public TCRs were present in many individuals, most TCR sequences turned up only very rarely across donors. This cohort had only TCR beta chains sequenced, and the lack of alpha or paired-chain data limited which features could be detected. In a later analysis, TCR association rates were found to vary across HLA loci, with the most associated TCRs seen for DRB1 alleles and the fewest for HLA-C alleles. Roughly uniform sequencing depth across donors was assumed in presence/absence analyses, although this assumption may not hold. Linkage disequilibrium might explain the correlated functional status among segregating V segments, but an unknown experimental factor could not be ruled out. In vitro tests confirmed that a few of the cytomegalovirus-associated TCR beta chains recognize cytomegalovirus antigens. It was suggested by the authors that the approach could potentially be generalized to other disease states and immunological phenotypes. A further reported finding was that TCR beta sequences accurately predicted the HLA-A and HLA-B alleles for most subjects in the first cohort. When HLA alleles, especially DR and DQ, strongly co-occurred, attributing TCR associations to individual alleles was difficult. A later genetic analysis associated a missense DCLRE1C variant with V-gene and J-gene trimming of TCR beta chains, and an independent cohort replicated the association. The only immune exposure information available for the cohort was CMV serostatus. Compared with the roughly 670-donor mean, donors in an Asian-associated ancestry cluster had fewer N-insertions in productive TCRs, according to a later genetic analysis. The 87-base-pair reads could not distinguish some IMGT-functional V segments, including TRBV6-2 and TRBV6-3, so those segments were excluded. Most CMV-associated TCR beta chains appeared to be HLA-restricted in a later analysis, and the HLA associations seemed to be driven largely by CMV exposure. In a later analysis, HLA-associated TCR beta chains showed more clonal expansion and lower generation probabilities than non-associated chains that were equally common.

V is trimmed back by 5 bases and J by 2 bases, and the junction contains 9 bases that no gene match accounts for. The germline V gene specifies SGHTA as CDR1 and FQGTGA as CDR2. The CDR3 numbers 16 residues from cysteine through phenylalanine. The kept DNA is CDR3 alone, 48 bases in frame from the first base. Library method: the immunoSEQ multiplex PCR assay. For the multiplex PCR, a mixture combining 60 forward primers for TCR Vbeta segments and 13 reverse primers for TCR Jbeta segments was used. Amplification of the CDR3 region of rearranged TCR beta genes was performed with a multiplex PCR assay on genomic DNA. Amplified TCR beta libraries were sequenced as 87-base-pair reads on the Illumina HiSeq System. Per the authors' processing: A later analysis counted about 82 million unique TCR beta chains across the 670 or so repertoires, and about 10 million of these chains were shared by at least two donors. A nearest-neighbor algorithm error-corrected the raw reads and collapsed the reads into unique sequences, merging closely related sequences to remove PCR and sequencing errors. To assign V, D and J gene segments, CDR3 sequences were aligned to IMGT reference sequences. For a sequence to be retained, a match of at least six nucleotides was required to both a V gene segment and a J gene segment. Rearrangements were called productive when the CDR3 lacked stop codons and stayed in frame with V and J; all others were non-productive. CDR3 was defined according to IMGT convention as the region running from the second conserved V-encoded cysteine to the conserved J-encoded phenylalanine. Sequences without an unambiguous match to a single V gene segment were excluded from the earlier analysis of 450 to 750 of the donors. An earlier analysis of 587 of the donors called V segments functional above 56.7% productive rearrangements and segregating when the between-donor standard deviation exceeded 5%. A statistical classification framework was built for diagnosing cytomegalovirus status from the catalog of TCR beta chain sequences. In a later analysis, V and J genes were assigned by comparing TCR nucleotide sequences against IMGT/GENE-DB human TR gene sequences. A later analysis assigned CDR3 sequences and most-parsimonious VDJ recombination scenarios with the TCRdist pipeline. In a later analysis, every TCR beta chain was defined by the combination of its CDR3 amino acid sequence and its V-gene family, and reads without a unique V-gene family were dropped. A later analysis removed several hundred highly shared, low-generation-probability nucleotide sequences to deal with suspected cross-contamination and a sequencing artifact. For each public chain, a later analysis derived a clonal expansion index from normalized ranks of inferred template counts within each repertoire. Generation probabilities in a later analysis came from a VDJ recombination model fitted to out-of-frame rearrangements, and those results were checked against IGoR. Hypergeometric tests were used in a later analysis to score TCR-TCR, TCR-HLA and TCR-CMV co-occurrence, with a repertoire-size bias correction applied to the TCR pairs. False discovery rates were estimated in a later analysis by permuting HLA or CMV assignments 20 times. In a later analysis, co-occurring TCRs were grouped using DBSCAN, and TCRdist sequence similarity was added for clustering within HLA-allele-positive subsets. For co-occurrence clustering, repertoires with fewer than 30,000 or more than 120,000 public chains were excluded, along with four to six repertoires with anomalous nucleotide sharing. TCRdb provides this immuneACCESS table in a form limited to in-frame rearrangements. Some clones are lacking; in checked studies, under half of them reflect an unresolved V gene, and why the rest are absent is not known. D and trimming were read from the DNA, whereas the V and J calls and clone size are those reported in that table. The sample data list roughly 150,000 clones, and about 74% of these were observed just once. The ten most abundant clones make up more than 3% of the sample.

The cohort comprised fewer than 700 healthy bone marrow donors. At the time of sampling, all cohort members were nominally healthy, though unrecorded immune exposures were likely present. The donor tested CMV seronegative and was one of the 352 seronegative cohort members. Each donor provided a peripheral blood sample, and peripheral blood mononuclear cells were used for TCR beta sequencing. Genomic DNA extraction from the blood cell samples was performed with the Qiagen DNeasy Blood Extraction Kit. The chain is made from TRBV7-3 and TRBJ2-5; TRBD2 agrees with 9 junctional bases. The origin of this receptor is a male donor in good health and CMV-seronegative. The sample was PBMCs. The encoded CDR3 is CASSPGRGGAQETQYF. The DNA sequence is TGTGCCAGCAGCCCGGGACGCGGGGGGGCACAAGAGACCCAGTACTTC.